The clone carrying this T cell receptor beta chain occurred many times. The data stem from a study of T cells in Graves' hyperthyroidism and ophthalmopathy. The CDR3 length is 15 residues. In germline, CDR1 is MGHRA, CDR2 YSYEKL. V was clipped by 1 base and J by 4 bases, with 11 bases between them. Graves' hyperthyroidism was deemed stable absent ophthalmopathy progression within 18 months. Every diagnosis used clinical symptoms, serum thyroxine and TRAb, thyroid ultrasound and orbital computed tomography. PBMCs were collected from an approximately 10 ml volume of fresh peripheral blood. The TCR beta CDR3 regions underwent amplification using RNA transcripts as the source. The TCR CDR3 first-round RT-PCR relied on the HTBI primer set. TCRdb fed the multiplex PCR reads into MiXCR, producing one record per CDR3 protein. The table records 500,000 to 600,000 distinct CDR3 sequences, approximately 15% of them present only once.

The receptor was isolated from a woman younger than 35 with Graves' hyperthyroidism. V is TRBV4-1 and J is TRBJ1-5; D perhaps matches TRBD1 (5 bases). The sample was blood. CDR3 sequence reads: CASSQVRGGNQPQHF. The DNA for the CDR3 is TGCGCCAGCAGCCAAGTTCGCGGGGGGAATCAGCCCCAGCATTTT.